The 21 T cell receptor beta chains presented below share a single source sample, sequenced in a study of resident and recirculating memory T cells in vitiligo (dated by TCRdb to 2016 to 2019). The library was prepared using the immunoSEQ multiplex PCR assay. TCRdb obtained this table from immuneACCESS and retained in-frame rearrangements with V and J assigned. These tables miss some clones; where compared with another copy, unresolved V genes account for less than half of the shortfall, and the remainder is unexplained. The sample profile shows more than 65,000 clones; more than 85% of them were found once. The top ten constitute 4.9% of the sample. Input material: blood. The receptors come from a male donor with vitiligo.

CDR3 nucleotides: TGTGCCAGCTCACCACCTGCGTTAGCCTACGAGCAGTACTTC. Its translation: CASSPPALAYEQYF. The rearrangement joins TRBV18 to TRBJ2-7; the D is unclear. There are 14 residues in the CDR3. Trimming pared 0 bases from V and 2 bases from J, leaving 8 bases between. The germline CDR1 and CDR2 sequences are KGHSH and LQKENI.

The chain employs TRBV19 and TRBJ1-1; D unclear. Germline CDR1 reads LNHDA; CDR2 reads SQIVND (reference sequence). V lost 3 bases and J lost 1, with 6 bases in between. This CDR3 spans 13 amino acids. CDR3 sequence (DNA): TGTGCCAGTAGTATCTACAGGAACACTGAAGCTTTCTTT. The encoded protein is CASSIYRNTEAFF. Based on the CDR3 plus reference TRBV19 and TRBJ1-1, the full variable domain is DGGITQSPKYLFRKEGQNVTLSCEQNLNHDAMYWYRQDPGQGLRLIYYSQIVNDFQKGDIAEGYSVSREKKESFPLTVTSAQKNPTAFYLCASSIYRNTEAFFGQGTRLTVV.

This clone was detected a few times. The rearrangement links TRBV30 to TRBJ1-2; 12 nucleotides align to TRBD1. The CDR3 contains 21 residues. Per the germline V gene, CDR1 is GTSNPN and CDR2 is SVGIG (reference sequence). Losses at the gene ends were 3 bases for V and 4 bases for J; bases not matched to a gene: 24. The CDR3, as DNA: TGTGCCTGGAGCGGGGCTTTCGCTCGGGACAGGGGGCGCGGTGGTGTCTATGGCTACACCTTC. Encoded protein: CAWSGAFARDRGRGGVYGYTF.

This chain joins TRBV10-2 and TRBJ2-2; D perhaps matches TRBD1 (5 bases). CDR1 and CDR2 (germline): WSHSY, SAAADI. The CDR3 runs 13 residues. The V gene lost 9 bases and the J gene lost 4 bases, with 12 bases spanning the gap. CDR3: CASRRGSTGELFF. The CDR3 DNA sequence: TGCGCCAGTCGTAGGGGATCCACCGGGGAGCTGTTTTTT.

This clone has just a few counts. This chain connects TRBV27 to TRBJ1-2; D might be TRBD1 (6 bases). V was cut by 6 bases and J by 4 bases, with 12 bases left in between. From germline, CDR1 is MNHEY and CDR2 SMNVEV (reference sequence). CDR3 length: 13 residues. This CDR3 reads CASSPGTPYGYTF. Here the CDR3 DNA reads TGTGCCAGCAGCCCTGGGACACCCTATGGCTACACCTTC.

The V gene is TRBV7-7, the J gene TRBJ2-2, with D maybe TRBD1 (5 bases). There are 16 residues in the CDR3. The germline CDR1 and CDR2 sequences are SSHAT and FNYEAQ (reference sequence). The V end lost 0 bases, the J end lost 1 base, and 9 bases lay between the germline ends. For the CDR3, the DNA is TGTGCCAGCAGCTTAGCTCTTCAGGGGAACACCGGGGAGCTGTTTTTT. Translation: CASSLALQGNTGELFF. The whole variable domain, filled in from reference TRBV7-7 and TRBJ2-2, reads GAGVSQSPRYKVTKRGQDVTLRCDPISSHATLYWYQQALGQGPEFLTYFNYEAQPDKSGLPSDRFSAERPEGSISTLTIQRTEQRDSAMYRCASSLALQGNTGELFFGEGSRLTVL.

This chain connects TRBV19 to TRBJ2-1, with TRBD1 as a possible D gene (6 bases). Trimming took off 6 bases at V and 6 bases at J, with 18 bases between the two ends. This CDR3 spans 15 amino acids. Germline assignment: CDR1 LNHDA and CDR2 SQIVND (reference sequence). CDR3 sequence (DNA): TGTGCCAGTAGCGAAGACAGGCCGAGGGTCAATGAGCAGTTCTTC. Its translation: CASSEDRPRVNEQFF.

This rearrangement joins TRBV2 to TRBJ2-3; possibly TRBD2 for D (6 bases). Trimming stripped 7 bases from V and 2 bases from J, with 16 bases between. Germline values: CDR1 SNHLY, CDR2 FYNNEI. The CDR3 is 15 amino acids. The CDR3 DNA sequence: TGTGCCAGCAAAAAGAAGGCGGGGCCCACAGATACGCAGTATTTT. Protein sequence: CASKKKAGPTDTQYF.

The genes are TRBV4-3 and TRBJ2-3; TRBD2 might be the D (5 bases). Germline loops: CDR1 LGHNA, CDR2 YSLEER. The CDR3 extends over 13 amino acids. V lost 3 bases to trimming and J lost 10 bases, with 14 bases between them. The CDR3 nucleotides read TGCGCCAGCAGCCAGGAGGCTAGGTCCCCGCAGTATTTT. Residues: CASSQEARSPQYF.

This clone came up a few times. J is TRBJ1-2 and V is TRBV28; 9 bases are a match to TRBD1. Germline CDR1 reads MDHEN; CDR2 reads SYDVKM. The length of the CDR3 is 14 residues. Trimming removed 5 bases from V and 7 bases from J; junction bases left unmatched: 8. The CDR3 loop is CASSTPQGASGYTF. In nucleotides, the CDR3 is TGTGCCAGCAGTACTCCACAGGGGGCGAGTGGCTACACCTTC.

The CDR3 spells CASSQWDREDEQYF. CDR3 nucleotide sequence: TGCGCCAGCAGCCAGTGGGACAGGGAAGACGAGCAGTACTTC. V usage is TRBV4-3 and J usage is TRBJ2-7; TRBD1 matches 9 bases. Germline V CDR1 and CDR2: LGHNA, YSLEER. The V and J ends lost 3 bases and 5 bases, in that order; junction bases with no gene match: 5. The CDR3 loop spans 14 amino acids.

The chain couples TRBV6-6 to TRBJ1-2; 7 bases match TRBD1. The CDR3 is 16 residues long. CDR1 and CDR2 from the germline V gene are MNHNY and SVGAGI (reference sequence). J lost 4 bases, V lost 5 bases, and 13 bases had no gene match. The CDR3 here is CASSPLPRDSFYGYTF. The DNA of the CDR3 is TGTGCCAGCAGTCCCCTACCCCGGGACAGTTTCTATGGCTACACCTTC.

This clone was counted between two and nine times. The chain employs TRBV14 and TRBJ2-7; 7 bases are shared with TRBD1. The CDR3 is made up of 14 amino acids. Germline V CDR1 and CDR2: SGHDN, FVKESK. Trimming removed 4 bases from V and 6 bases from J; junction bases left unmatched: 9. The CDR3 loop reads CASSPRTGVLEQYF. Here the CDR3 DNA reads TGTGCCAGCAGCCCGCGGACAGGTGTCCTCGAGCAGTACTTC.

This clone was found a few times. V usage is TRBV2 and J usage is TRBJ2-7; no definite D call. CDR1 SNHLY and CDR2 FYNNEI come from the germline V gene. The CDR3 is made up of 13 amino acids. V lost 3 bases and J lost 2, with 8 bases in between. Here the CDR3 reads CASSEGSTYEQYF. The CDR3 DNA is TGTGCCAGCAGTGAGGGCAGCACCTACGAGCAGTACTTC.

The genes are TRBV21-1 and TRBJ1-1. TRBV21-1 constitutes a pseudogene. The CDR3 sequence is 15 residues long. This CDR3 reads CASSKGSFVDTEAFF. Written as DNA, the CDR3 is TGTGCCAGCAGCAAAGGGTCCTTTGTAGACACTGAAGCTTTCTTT.

V usage is TRBV27 and J usage is TRBJ2-3, with D perhaps matching TRBD1 (6 bases). This CDR3 has 18 amino acids. Germline V gene lookup returns CDR1 MNHEY and CDR2 SMNVEV (reference sequence). Trimming removed 9 bases at V and 0 bases at J, with 25 bases between. The CDR3 reads CASARSGAERMSTDTQYF. The DNA for the CDR3 is TGTGCCAGTGCGAGGTCAGGGGCGGAGCGGATGAGCACAGATACGCAGTATTTT.

The chain uses TRBV19 and TRBJ1-3; D call uncertain. Trimming pared 6 bases from V and 6 bases from J, leaving 18 bases between. Germline V CDR1 and CDR2: LNHDA, SQIVND (reference sequence). The CDR3 contains 15 residues. CDR3 sequence reads: CASSYRGSLENTIYF. CDR3 nucleotide sequence: TGTGCCAGTAGCTACCGGGGTAGTCTGGAAAACACCATATATTTT.

The sample holds one count of this clone. The chain links TRBV6-6 to TRBJ1-5; 7 nucleotides agree with TRBD1. Germline V gene sequence: CDR1 MNHNY, CDR2 SVGAGI (reference sequence). Unmatched junction bases numbered 11, after V lost 9 bases and J lost 6 bases. CDR3 length: 14 amino acids. The CDR3 spells CASSDRARVQPQHF. The CDR3 DNA follows: TGTGCCAGTTCAGACAGGGCCCGGGTTCAGCCCCAGCATTTT.

The V call is TRBV28, the J call TRBJ2-2, with a weak D call TRBD1 (6 bases). V lost 4 bases to trimming and J lost 4 bases, with 19 bases between them. Germline V gene data show CDR1 as MDHEN and CDR2 as SYDVKM. This CDR3 comprises 17 residues. The CDR3 protein is CASSSAPDSQITGELFF. CDR3 bases: TGTGCCAGCAGTTCTGCTCCGGACAGCCAAATCACCGGGGAGCTGTTTTTT.

The chain couples TRBV5-1 to TRBJ1-1; 8 bases map to TRBD1. Germline-derived CDR1 and CDR2 are SGHRS and YFSETQ. V lost 4 bases and J lost 7; bases outside the gene matches: 9. The CDR3 covers 14 residues. CDR3 sequence: CASSPKAGGGEAFF. DNA of the CDR3: TGCGCCAGCAGCCCCAAGGCAGGGGGCGGTGAAGCTTTCTTT.

The V call is TRBV18, the J call TRBJ2-7, with 12 bases aligning to TRBD1. The CDR3 length is 15 residues. Trimming removed 2 bases from V and 6 bases from J; junction bases left unmatched: 5. Germline lookup yields CDR1 KGHSH and CDR2 LQKENI. The chain's CDR3 is CASSPTGTGGREQYF. CDR3 nucleotides: TGTGCCAGCTCACCAACCGGGACAGGGGGCCGCGAGCAGTACTTC. The entire variable domain, with the rest obtained from reference TRBV18 and TRBJ2-7, is as follows: NAGVMQNPRHLVRRRGQEARLRCSPMKGHSHVYWYRQLPEEGLKFMVYLQKENIIDESGMPKERFSAEFPKEGPSILRIQQVVRGDSAAYFCASSPTGTGGREQYFGPGTRLTVT.